This passage covers 16 T cell receptor beta chains from one sample sequenced in a study of blood T cell repertoires in COVID-19. Sequencing was performed with immunoSEQ multiplex PCR; in TCRdb, only in-frame clones are kept and a portion is missing. The data show roughly 260,000 clones, more than 65% seen once. Sequenced sample: peripheral blood. These receptors originate from a woman aged 35 to 49 with active or convalescent COVID-19.

CDR3 residues: CASSPMGGYEKLFF. In DNA form, the CDR3 reads TGCGCCAGCAGCCCGATGGGGGGTTATGAAAAACTGTTTTTT. V usage is TRBV5-1 and J usage is TRBJ1-4; possibly TRBD1 for D (5 bases). The CDR3 length is 14 residues. Germline CDR1 and CDR2: SGHRS and YFSETQ. V was pared by 4 bases and J by 6 bases, with 13 bases between.

V usage is TRBV24-1 and J usage is TRBJ1-5; D possibly corresponds to TRBD1 (5 bases). V gave up 7 bases and J gave up 2 bases, with 11 bases separating them. The CDR3 length is 14 residues. The germline V gene encodes CDR1 KGHDR and CDR2 SFDVKD. As DNA, the CDR3 is TGTGCCACCAGGCAGGGTGGCGGCAATCAGCCCCAGCATTTT. This codes for CATRQGGGNQPQHF.

This chain connects TRBV6-6 to TRBJ1-5, with 7 bases that match TRBD1. Germline-derived CDR1 and CDR2 are MNHNY and SVGAGI (reference sequence). The CDR3 extends over 15 amino acids. Unmatched junction bases numbered 7, after V lost 4 bases and J lost 4 bases. CDR3 DNA sequence: TGTGCCAGCAGTTCAGGACAGGCTCTAAATCAGCCCCAGCATTTT. Residues: CASSSGQALNQPQHF.

This clone was detected only a few times. The V gene is TRBV19, the J gene TRBJ2-1; 12 nucleotides match TRBD2. CDR1 is LNHDA and CDR2 is SQIVND in the germline V gene (reference sequence). The V and J ends lost 4 bases and 9 bases, in that order; junction bases with no gene match: 4. The CDR3 spans 14 residues. Here the CDR3 DNA reads TGTGCCAGTAGTACTAGCGGGGGGGCCGGTGAGCAGTTCTTC. The encoded protein is CASSTSGGAGEQFF.

This chain joins TRBV2 and TRBJ2-3; 7 positions agree with TRBD1. The ends lost 4 bases at V and 1 base at J; junction bases unmatched: 8. This CDR3 comprises 16 residues. Germline CDR1 SNHLY, CDR2 FYNNEI. The CDR3 sequence is CASSGREGAGTDTQYF. CDR3 bases: TGTGCCAGCAGTGGCCGCGAGGGGGCGGGCACAGATACGCAGTATTTT.

The table lists this clone with a few counts. The chain links TRBV5-1 to TRBJ1-2; D might be TRBD1 (6 bases). Trimming took off 0 bases at V and 8 bases at J, with 17 bases between the two ends. CDR3 length: 15 residues. Germline V gene sequence: CDR1 SGHRS, CDR2 YFSETQ. The CDR3 region is CASSLAGENLGGYTF. CDR3 in DNA: TGCGCCAGCAGCTTGGCAGGGGAGAACCTGGGCGGCTACACCTTC.

V is TRBV2 and J is TRBJ2-7; 8 nucleotides align to TRBD1. With 5 bases clipped from V and 4 bases from J, the junction kept 10 bases outside the gene matches. Germline V gene sequence: CDR1 SNHLY, CDR2 FYNNEI. The CDR3 totals 15 residues. The CDR3 loop reads CASSTQGATSYEQYF. For the CDR3, the DNA is TGTGCCAGCAGTACTCAGGGGGCTACTTCTTACGAGCAGTACTTC.

The gene calls are TRBV15 and TRBJ1-3; TRBD1 agrees at 10 bases. This CDR3 has 16 residues. CDR1 and CDR2 from the germline V gene are LNHNV and YYDKDF (reference sequence). The ends lost 3 bases at V and 0 bases at J; junction bases unmatched: 2. The CDR3 here is CATSRDRGISGNTIYF. Written as DNA, the CDR3 is TGTGCCACCAGCAGGGACAGGGGGATCTCTGGAAACACCATATATTTT.

This clone is a singleton in its sample. J is TRBJ2-6 and V is TRBV29-1, with D possibly TRBD1 on 6 matching bases. The V end was cut by 7 bases, the J end by 1 base, with 14 bases between. The CDR3 length is 15 residues. Germline V lookup: CDR1 SQVTM, CDR2 ANQGSEA. The CDR3 DNA follows: TGCAGCGCACAGGGTAAAGGATCTGGGGCCAACGTCCTGACTTTC. Translation: CSAQGKGSGANVLTF.

The gene calls are TRBV6-1 and TRBJ2-4; D uncertain. Germline CDR1 MNHNS, CDR2 SASEGT. Trimming took 3 bases from V and 0 from J, leaving 9 bases between them. This CDR3 comprises 15 residues. Written as DNA, the CDR3 is TGTGCCAGCAGTGAGGCCAGTCTAGCCAAAAACATTCAGTACTTC. Protein sequence: CASSEASLAKNIQYF.

The chain has TRBV10-3 and TRBJ1-4; D not certain. The CDR3 has 14 amino acids. V was shortened by 3 bases and J by 7 bases, with 12 bases between the two germline ends. Germline V lookup: CDR1 ENHRY, CDR2 SYGVKD. CDR3 residues: CAISDKGVTEKLFF. CDR3 DNA sequence: TGTGCCATCAGTGATAAGGGAGTTACTGAAAAACTGTTTTTT.

The chain joins TRBV28 to TRBJ1-2; tentatively, D is TRBD1 (6 bases). Trimming took off 5 bases at V and 1 base at J, with 20 bases between the two ends. The germline gives CDR1 MDHEN, CDR2 SYDVKM. This CDR3 comprises 17 residues. The CDR3 nucleotides read TGTGCCAGCAGTCTAGGGACAACTCTGGATAATAACTATGGCTACACCTTC. Residues: CASSLGTTLDNNYGYTF.

This clone was observed a few times. V gene TRBV7-2 combines with J gene TRBJ1-4; D gene ambiguous. This CDR3 spans 14 amino acids. CDR1 and CDR2 (germline): SGHTA, FQGNSA. The V end lost 2 bases, the J end lost 7 bases, and 11 bases lay between the germline ends. CDR3 DNA: TGTGCCAGCAGCTTAAATGGAGGTGGTGAAAAACTGTTTTTT. Translating it yields CASSLNGGGEKLFF.

V gene TRBV9 combines with J gene TRBJ1-6; the D is unclear. Germline CDR1 and CDR2: SGDLS and YYNGEE. V was pared by 2 bases and J by 0 bases, with 6 bases between. This CDR3 region has 15 residues. CDR3 amino acids: CASSVGSSYNSPLHF. The CDR3, as DNA: TGTGCCAGCAGCGTCGGGAGCTCCTATAATTCACCCCTCCACTTT.

This clone occurred once. V usage is TRBV10-3 and J usage is TRBJ2-2, with D perhaps matching TRBD2 (6 bases). CDR3 size: 17 residues. V was trimmed by 8 bases and J by 2 bases, leaving 21 bases between them. Germline loops: CDR1 ENHRY, CDR2 SYGVKD. The CDR3, as DNA: TGTGCCATCCGGAGGGGTTGGGAAGGGGCTAACACCGGGGAGCTGTTTTTT. It translates to CAIRRGWEGANTGELFF.

Points on this clone: Other DNA sequences in the same sample also yield this CDR3. This chain joins TRBV9 and TRBJ2-5, with 14 bases identical to TRBD2. Germline V CDR1 and CDR2: SGDLS, YYNGEE. CDR3 length: 17 residues. The ends lost 3 bases at V and 1 base at J; junction bases unmatched: 5. DNA for the CDR3: TGTGCCAGCAGCGCCGGGACTAGCGGGGGACTCCAAGAGACCCAGTACTTC. Translating gives CASSAGTSGGLQETQYF.